The 8 T cell receptor beta chains below come from one sample, sequenced in a study of Graves' ophthalmopathy and Graves' hyperthyroidism (dated by TCRdb to the late 2010s). Instrument on record: Illumina HiSeq 2000. For repertoire sequencing, TCR beta CDR3 regions were amplified from RNA transcripts. HTBI primers and the Qiagen OneStep RT-PCR kit were used in a first-round RT-PCR, which was followed by a second-round multiplex PCR, size selection and purification. The public reads were quality trimmed at Q25 with fastp and then assembled into clones with MiXCR by TCRdb, keeping productive beta chains. Entries that share a CDR3 protein sequence are merged under the most common genes and DNA. Across this sample there are approximately 380,000 distinct CDR3 sequences, with under 25% seen only once. Of the sample, approximately 3% is held by the ten largest clones. The sample consisted of peripheral blood. The receptors were sampled from a woman younger than 35 with stable Graves' hyperthyroidism. Donor details come from another sample of the same person, matched by shared clones.

This clonotype was seen ten or more times. The rearrangement joins TRBV6-1 to TRBJ1-2; possible D gene TRBD1, 5 bases. CDR1 and CDR2 (germline): MNHNS, SASEGT. This CDR3 is built from 16 residues. The V end was cut by 0 bases, the J end by 0 bases, with 11 bases between. CDR3 region: CASSEAALGANYGYTF. Written as DNA, the CDR3 is TGTGCCAGCAGTGAAGCCGCCTTAGGGGCTAACTATGGCTACACCTTC.

This chain's CDR3 is CASREGQVNTGELFF. CDR3 in DNA: TGTGCCAGCAGGGAGGGACAGGTGAACACCGGGGAGCTGTTTTTT. The chain combines TRBV7-2 with TRBJ2-2, with TRBD1 identical over 8 bases. Unmatched junction bases numbered 4, after V lost 6 bases and J lost 1 base. Germline assignment: CDR1 SGHTA and CDR2 FQGNSA. The CDR3 sequence is 15 residues long.

This chain uses TRBV13 with TRBJ1-5, with D possibly matching TRBD1 (6 bases). In germline, CDR1 is PRHDT, CDR2 FYEKMQ (reference sequence). V was trimmed by 2 bases and J by 7 bases, leaving 15 bases between them. The CDR3 length is 15 residues. The CDR3 region is CASSLRAGGGQPQHF. CDR3 DNA: TGTGCCAGCAGCTTAAGGGCGGGGGGCGGACAGCCCCAGCATTTT.

Note on this clonotype: Since a much larger clone is just one base distant, this may be a read error. The rearrangement uses TRBV12-3 or TRBV12-4 and TRBJ2-7; 7 bases map to TRBD2. The CDR3 contains 15 residues. Trimming at V came to 6 bases and at J to 2 bases, leaving 10 bases not matched to a gene. The CDR3 region is CASSRRGVVAYEQYF. In DNA, the CDR3 is TGTGCCAGCAGCCGACGGGGGGTAGTGGCCTACGAGCAGTACTTC.

About this clonotype itself: The conserved phenylalanine or tryptophan normally closing the CDR3 is absent here, so this likely arose from a read error. The DNA is left out, because the CDR3 cannot be placed on it with certainty; the CDR3 is given as TCRdb lists it. The rearrangement uses TRBV28 and TRBJ2-5; whether TRBD2, the table's D call, matches the DNA was not checked. The CDR3 spans 15 amino acids, including both terminal residues. Per germline, CDR1 MDHEN and CDR2 SYDVKM. CDR3 loop: CASSTRLAGLETQDY.

This clonotype was counted at least ten times. The gene calls are TRBV28 and TRBJ2-7; no clear D gene. The CDR3 loop spans 13 amino acids. V lost 2 bases, J lost 6 bases, and 11 bases lay in between. Germline loops: CDR1 MDHEN, CDR2 SYDVKM. CDR3 region: CASSLGAPLEQYF. The CDR3 DNA follows: TGTGCCAGCAGTTTAGGAGCCCCCCTCGAGCAGTACTTC. Full variable domain (outside the CDR3, taken from reference TRBV28 and TRBJ2-7): DVKVTQSSRYLVKRTGEKVFLECVQDMDHENMFWYRQDPGLGLRLIYFSYDVKMKEKGDIPEGYSVSREKKERFSLILESASTNQTSMYLCASSLGAPLEQYFGPGTRLTVT.

J is TRBJ1-3 and V is TRBV12-3 or TRBV12-4, with D possibly TRBD1 on 5 matching bases. CDR3 length equals 16 residues. Trimming removed 0 bases at V and 0 bases at J, with 9 bases between. Here the CDR3 reads CASSLAGHTSGNTIYF. The CDR3 DNA is TGTGCCAGCAGTTTAGCAGGACATACCTCTGGAAACACCATATATTTT.

This clonotype was picked up many times. The rearrangement joins TRBV27 to TRBJ2-2, with D hard to call. In germline, CDR1 is MNHEY, CDR2 SMNVEV (reference sequence). V lost 2 bases, J lost 0 bases, and 7 bases lay in between. The CDR3 loop spans 15 amino acids. CDR3 DNA sequence: TGTGCCAGCAGTTTAGACCTAGCGAACACCGGGGAGCTGTTTTTT. Its translation: CASSLDLANTGELFF.